Below are 30 T cell receptor beta chains sequenced from a single sample in a study of T cells in Graves' hyperthyroidism and ophthalmopathy (dated by TCRdb to about 2019). The library was built by means of multiplex PCR. Sequencing was carried out with an Illumina HiSeq 2000. The TCR beta CDR3 regions were amplified from the RNA transcripts. A first-round RT-PCR of the TCR CDR3 used the HTBI primer set with the Qiagen OneStep RT-PCR kit. TCRdb redid the processing of the public reads, applying fastp at Q25 and MiXCR, and retained in-frame beta chains. Identical CDR3 proteins give one entry, which carries the most common genes and DNA. The sample data list a few hundred thousand distinct CDR3 sequences, and approximately 20% of these were observed just once. The top ten hold about 45% of the sample. The sample comprised blood. The receptor source for this set is a man aged 35 to 55 with Graves' hyperthyroidism.

This clonotype appeared many times. The rearrangement uses TRBV2 and TRBJ1-1, with TRBD1 matching 9 bases. The trim removed 10 bases at V and 1 base at J, leaving 4 bases unmatched. The CDR3 contains 13 residues. Germline CDR1 SNHLY, CDR2 FYNNEI. The CDR3: CATRQGGNTEAFF. The CDR3 coding sequence is TGTGCCACCCGACAGGGGGGGAACACTGAAGCTTTCTTT.

This clonotype has ten or more counts. V usage is TRBV5-5 and J usage is TRBJ1-6; D perhaps matches TRBD1 (5 bases). V gave up 3 bases and J gave up 9 bases, with 13 bases separating them. The CDR3 extends over 14 amino acids. The germline CDR1 and CDR2 sequences are SGHKS and YYEKEE (reference sequence). The CDR3 sequence: CASSSGTFFSPLHF. The CDR3 nucleotides read TGTGCCAGCAGCTCCGGGACGTTTTTTTCACCCCTCCACTTT.

At least ten counts were recorded for this clonotype. The chain employs TRBV7-9 and TRBJ1-5; no definite D call. The CDR3 has 12 residues. V lost 0 bases and J lost 11, with 8 bases in between. CDR1 is SEHNR and CDR2 is FQNEAQ in the germline V gene (reference sequence). CDR3 in amino acids: CASSLAGLAQHF. The CDR3 bases are TGTGCCAGCAGCTTAGCGGGCCTAGCCCAGCATTTT.

This clonotype was counted ten times or more. The genes are TRBV24-1 and TRBJ2-3; TRBD1 agrees at 9 bases. The germline V gene has CDR1 KGHDR and CDR2 SFDVKD. The J segment lost 3 bases and the V segment lost 2 bases, leaving 8 bases of the junction unmatched. This CDR3 has 17 amino acids. In DNA form, the CDR3 reads TGTGCCACCAGTGATTCAGGGACAGGGTTAGTGACAGATACGCAGTATTTT. Protein: CATSDSGTGLVTDTQYF.

This clonotype occurred many times. The J gene is TRBJ2-7, the V gene TRBV3-1, with unresolved D. Germline V gene sequence: CDR1 LGHDT, CDR2 YNNKEL (reference sequence). The CDR3 has 16 amino acids. V gave up 0 bases and J gave up 0 bases, with 12 bases separating them. The CDR3 DNA follows: TGTGCCAGCAGCCAAGAGATGGACCGATACTCCTACGAGCAGTACTTC. The encoded protein is CASSQEMDRYSYEQYF.

This clonotype has a handful of counts. This chain links TRBV18 with TRBJ2-2; 8 nucleotides match TRBD1. This CDR3 region has 14 residues. Germline CDR1 reads KGHSH; CDR2 reads LQKENI. Trimming took 4 bases from V and 7 from J; bases not matched to a gene: 5. The CDR3: CASSRTGRIGELFF. CDR3 in DNA: TGTGCCAGCTCACGGACAGGGAGAATCGGGGAGCTGTTTTTT.

This clonotype was seen repeatedly, ten times or more. This chain connects TRBV15 to TRBJ2-5, with D hard to call. The germline V gene encodes CDR1 LNHNV and CDR2 YYDKDF (reference sequence). There are 14 residues in the CDR3. V lost 1 base and J 5 bases, leaving 11 bases between the germline ends. The CDR3 sequence: CATSRVMGSETQYF. CDR3 nucleotide sequence: TGTGCCACCAGCAGAGTCATGGGATCTGAGACCCAGTACTTC.

This clonotype was observed a handful of times. The chain has TRBV6-2 or TRBV6-3 and TRBJ2-7; D gene uncertain. CDR1 and CDR2 (germline): MNHEY, SVGEGT. The CDR3 covers 12 residues. V was pared by 3 bases and J by 6 bases, with 9 bases between. In DNA, the CDR3 is TGTGCCAGCAGTTATGCGGTTGCCGAGCAGTACTTC. Amino acids: CASSYAVAEQYF.

This clonotype was detected ten times or more. The V and J genes are TRBV2 and TRBJ2-7, with TRBD1 matching 8 bases. V lost 7 bases to trimming and J lost 1 base; unmatched junction nucleotides: 0. CDR1 and CDR2 (germline): SNHLY, FYNNEI. The CDR3 loop spans 12 amino acids. In DNA, the CDR3 is TGTGCCAGCAACAGGGGGTCCTACGAGCAGTACTTC. Residues: CASNRGSYEQYF.

Many counts were recorded for this clonotype. The V and J genes are TRBV28 and TRBJ1-2, with D possibly being TRBD1 (6 bases). The CDR3 is 13 amino acids. Per the germline V gene, CDR1 is MDHEN and CDR2 is SYDVKM. Trimming shortened V by 7 bases and J by 2 bases, and 11 bases separated the two germline ends. The CDR3 reads CASTGHPNYGYTF. The CDR3 DNA sequence: TGTGCCAGCACGGGACACCCAAACTATGGCTACACCTTC.

The chain joins TRBV3-1 to TRBJ1-1, with 9 bases lining up with TRBD1. Germline V CDR1 and CDR2: LGHDT, YNNKEL (reference sequence). The CDR3 has 15 residues. J gave up 7 bases and V 3 bases, and 9 bases lay outside the gene matches. CDR3 nucleotides: TGTGCCAGCAGCCAGGGACAGGGTTTCATCGGTGAAGCTTTCTTT. Encoded protein: CASSQGQGFIGEAFF.

This clonotype has more than one count but fewer than ten. This chain joins TRBV7-8 and TRBJ2-7; 7 bases fit TRBD1. This CDR3 is built from 13 residues. Germline V gene sequence: CDR1 SGHVS, CDR2 FQNEAQ. The ends lost 9 bases at V and 4 bases at J; junction bases unmatched: 9. The CDR3 sequence: CASRQGLGYEQYF. The CDR3 region has the DNA TGTGCCAGTCGACAGGGTTTAGGTTACGAGCAGTACTTC.

This clonotype was seen a handful of times. A clone one base away is much larger, so this may be a read error. The rearrangement joins TRBV11-2 to TRBJ2-5; D ambiguous. Per the germline V gene, CDR1 is SGHAT and CDR2 is FQNNGV. This CDR3 is 13 amino acids long. Between the trimmed V and J ends, which lost 3 bases and 4 bases, there was a span of 9 bases. The CDR3 nucleotides read TGTGCCAGCAGCTTTGGGTTAGGAGAGACCCAGTACTTC. Amino acid sequence: CASSFGLGETQYF.

This clonotype was counted at least ten times. The chain combines TRBV30 with TRBJ2-2, with 8 nucleotides matching TRBD2. CDR1 is GTSNPN, CDR2 SVGIG, per germline (reference sequence). V lost 2 bases and J lost 7; bases outside the gene matches: 6. The CDR3 runs 14 residues. The CDR3 here is CAWSRGGMGGELFF. The CDR3 nucleotides read TGTGCCTGGAGTCGCGGGGGGATGGGCGGGGAGCTGTTTTTT.

This chain connects TRBV7-9 to TRBJ2-7; D could derive from TRBD1 or TRBD2 (5 bases each). The V end lost 4 bases, the J end lost 3 bases, and 16 bases lay between the germline ends. Germline CDR1 and CDR2: SEHNR and FQNEAQ (reference sequence). The CDR3 length is 15 residues. CDR3 sequence reads: CASSSRLGDGYEQYF. For the CDR3, the DNA is TGTGCCAGCAGCTCCCGGTTGGGGGACGGCTACGAGCAGTACTTC. The variable domain in full, with the rest retrieved from reference TRBV7-9 and TRBJ2-7, is DTGVSQNPRHKITKRGQNVTFRCDPISEHNRLYWYRQTLGQGPEFLTYFQNEAQLEKSRLLSDRFSAERPKGSFSTLEIQRTEQGDSAMYLCASSSRLGDGYEQYFGPGTRLTVT.

Worth noting for this clonotype: A read error is possible here, since a much larger clone lies one base away. V is TRBV7-6 and J is TRBJ2-5, with 11 bases lining up with TRBD2. The germline V gene has CDR1 SGHVS and CDR2 FNYEAQ. The CDR3 spans 18 residues. The CDR3 coding sequence is TGTGCCAGCAGCTCTCACTATACTAGCGGGGGCAGCGAAAAGACCCGGTACTTC. This sequence encodes CASSSHYTSGGSEKTRYF.

This clonotype was detected many times. The chain couples TRBV9 to TRBJ2-1, with D perhaps TRBD1 (6 bases). V was cut by 7 bases and J by 6 bases, with 23 bases left in between. The CDR3 is made up of 16 amino acids. Looked up from germline, CDR1 is SGDLS and CDR2 is YYNGEE. The CDR3 nucleotides read TGTGCCAGCGTCCCGGAAGGCAGGGGTATTTTCAATGAGCAGTTCTTC. Translating it yields CASVPEGRGIFNEQFF.

V gene TRBV27 combines with J gene TRBJ2-1, with D perhaps TRBD1 or TRBD2 (6 bases each). Trimming shortened V by 6 bases and J by 8 bases, and 11 bases separated the two germline ends. The CDR3 length is 12 residues. CDR1 and CDR2 (germline): MNHEY, SMNVEV (reference sequence). The chain's CDR3 is CASSVGGYEQFF. As DNA, the CDR3 is TGTGCCAGCAGCGTCGGGGGCTATGAGCAGTTCTTC.

The chain recombines TRBV10-3 with TRBJ2-3; 11 nucleotides align to TRBD2. V shed 6 bases, J shed 2 bases, and the junction held 13 bases outside the gene matches. In germline, CDR1 is ENHRY, CDR2 SYGVKD. The CDR3 runs 18 residues. This chain's CDR3 is CAISDPSTSGDYTDTQYF. CDR3 coding DNA: TGTGCCATCAGCGATCCTTCGACTAGCGGGGATTACACAGATACGCAGTATTTT.

This rearrangement joins TRBV5-1 to TRBJ2-3; D might be TRBD2 (5 bases). V was shortened by 4 bases and J by 6 bases, with 15 bases between the two germline ends. CDR1 is SGHRS, CDR2 YFSETQ, per germline. CDR3 size: 14 residues. The CDR3 loop reads CASSPYLGEDTQYF. Here the CDR3 DNA reads TGCGCCAGCAGCCCATACCTCGGGGAGGATACGCAGTATTTT.

V is TRBV19 and J is TRBJ1-2; TRBD1 matches at 9 bases. Germline trimming cut 10 bases from V and 4 bases from J; bases unmatched to any gene: 10. The CDR3 runs to 14 residues. Germline CDR1 is LNHDA and CDR2 is SQIVND (reference sequence). CDR3 protein: CATKLTGGTYGYTF. For the CDR3, the DNA is TGTGCCACCAAATTGACAGGGGGGACCTATGGCTACACCTTC.

In its sample, this clonotype was seen many times. The chain employs TRBV20-1 and TRBJ2-7, with unresolved D. The CDR3 totals 11 residues. The germline gives CDR1 DFQATT, CDR2 SNEGSKA (reference sequence). Deletions cut 6 bases from V and 4 bases from J, with 10 bases between. CDR3 DNA sequence: TGCAGTGCCGCCCCCTCTTACGAGCAGTACTTC. It encodes CSAAPSYEQYF.

This clonotype has at least ten counts. The CDR3 loop is CASSGTSGGPQETQYF. The CDR3 DNA follows: TGTGCCAGCAGCGGGACTAGCGGGGGCCCACAAGAGACCCAGTACTTC. The V and J genes are TRBV11-2 and TRBJ2-5; 14 bases are a match to TRBD2. CDR1 is SGHAT, CDR2 FQNNGV, per germline. V shed 5 bases and J 2 bases; nucleotides not matched to a gene: 4. The CDR3 has 16 amino acids.

This clonotype occurred a few times. This rearrangement joins TRBV5-8 to TRBJ2-5; TRBD2 aligns across 8 bases. The CDR3 totals 15 residues. Per the germline V gene, CDR1 is SGHTS and CDR2 is YDEGEE. V lost 3 bases, J lost 3 bases, and 7 bases stayed unmatched. The CDR3 nucleotides are TGTGCCAGCAGCTCCGAACGGGGACTAGAAGAGACCCAGTACTTC. Encoded protein: CASSSERGLEETQYF.

This clonotype was counted only a few times. The V call is TRBV20-1, the J call TRBJ1-2; D call uncertain. Trimming took off 0 bases at V and 8 bases at J, with 13 bases between the two ends. Looked up from germline, CDR1 is DFQATT and CDR2 is SNEGSKA (reference sequence). The CDR3 runs 13 residues. DNA for the CDR3: TGCAGTGCTAGAGATCAACCCCGTGTGGGCTACACCTTC. It specifies CSARDQPRVGYTF.

This clonotype was seen ten or more times. The chain employs TRBV10-3 and TRBJ2-3; the D gene could be TRBD1 or TRBD2 (6 bases each). The length of the CDR3 is 15 residues. CDR1 and CDR2 from the germline V gene are ENHRY and SYGVKD. The V end was cut by 9 bases, the J end by 1 base, with 17 bases between. CDR3 sequence reads: CAMAGGGIGTDTQYF. In DNA form, the CDR3 reads TGTGCCATGGCCGGAGGGGGGATCGGCACAGATACGCAGTATTTT.

J is TRBJ2-3 and V is TRBV27; maybe TRBD1 (5 bases). The V end lost 3 bases, the J end lost 0 bases, and 10 bases lay between the germline ends. This CDR3 is 15 amino acids long. The V gene's germline CDR1 is MNHEY and CDR2 SMNVEV (reference sequence). The CDR3 nucleotides read TGTGCCAGCAGTTTCGAGGCAGGGAGCACAGATACGCAGTATTTT. Translation gives CASSFEAGSTDTQYF.

This clonotype occurred many times. This chain uses TRBV6-1 with TRBJ2-1; 7 bases agree with TRBD1. Germline V CDR1 and CDR2: MNHNS, SASEGT. V lost 5 bases to trimming and J lost 5 bases; unmatched junction nucleotides: 12. The CDR3 loop spans 16 amino acids. The CDR3 loop is CASSWGTGTADNEQFF. The CDR3 nucleotides are TGTGCCAGCAGTTGGGGAACCGGGACAGCAGACAATGAGCAGTTCTTC.

Many counts were recorded for this clonotype. This rearrangement joins TRBV3-1 to TRBJ2-5; D uncertain. The germline CDR1 and CDR2 sequences are LGHDT and YNNKEL (reference sequence). Trimming took 4 bases from V and 10 from J, leaving 19 bases between them. The CDR3 consists of 14 residues. CDR3 bases: TGTGCCAGCAGCCTTACGCCCGCACTGTTCGTCCAGTACTTC. Residues: CASSLTPALFVQYF.

V is TRBV4-1 and J is TRBJ2-1; the match to TRBD2 covers 12 bases. CDR1 is MGHRA, CDR2 YSYEKL, per germline. V lost 0 bases to trimming and J lost 2 bases; unmatched junction nucleotides: 11. CDR3 length: 20 residues. The CDR3 sequence: CASSQEPSLAGGPTYNEQFF. The CDR3 nucleotides are TGCGCCAGCAGCCAAGAACCCTCGCTAGCGGGGGGGCCTACCTACAATGAGCAGTTCTTC.